Given below is one TCR beta chain in context. Antigen unknown. In germline, CDR1 is GTSNPN, CDR2 SVGIG (reference sequence). V was shortened by 0 bases and J by 4 bases, with 7 bases between the two germline ends. The CDR3 has 13 amino acids. Isolated RNA was reverse transcribed in full, so expressed TCRB transcripts were sequenced. The assay was immunoSEQ multiplex PCR, and TCRdb's table has in-frame clones only and misses some. The sample consists of approximately 18,000 clones, 50% of them appearing once. This specimen belongs to a study of beta chain features in type 1 diabetes. Whole-study findings and limits: The question left open here concerned HLA type influencing TCRB rearrangement. Overrepresentation of cells with high TCR expression could result from cDNA sequencing.

This sequence was found in a man aged 18 to 29 in good health. The chain uses TRBV30 and TRBJ1-5, with D uncertain. The sequenced material came from stem cell memory CD4+ T cells from blood. The CDR3: CAWSVRWNQPQHF. For the CDR3, the DNA is TGTGCCTGGAGTGTCCGGTGGAATCAGCCCCAGCATTTT. Combining the CDR3 with reference TRBV30 and TRBJ1-5 gives the whole variable domain SQTIHQWPATLVQPVGSPLSLECTVEGTSNPNLYWYRQAAGRGLQLLFYSVGIGQISSEVPQNLSASRPQDRQFILSSKKLLLSDSGFYLCAWSVRWNQPQHFGDGTRLSIL.